Sequencing of this TCR beta chain was carried out in a study of CD8+ T cells in alopecia areata. At the level of the study: Treated patients were given 5 to 10 mg oral tofacitinib twice daily.

Study-wide findings and caveats: Affected lesional scalp, above all in alopecia totalis/universalis, was more clonal than normal scalp.

This CDR3 spans 15 amino acids. V was clipped by 1 base and J by 2 bases; unmatched bases: 2. Germline V gene lookup returns CDR1 SGHVS and CDR2 FQNEAQ. Concerning this clone itself: Its antigen is still unknown.

Indicated treatment: oral pan-JAK inhibitor, 5-10 mg twice daily. Lesional scalp punch biopsies and peripheral blood were collected from alopecia areata patients. Extracted from the samples, RNA was reverse transcribed into cDNA to serve as the sequencing template. Sequencing used immunoSEQ multiplex PCR; TCRdb keeps in-frame clones, though not all of them. The sample comprises fewer than 150,000 clones, approximately 52% of which are singletons, and approximately 29% rests with the top ten. This TCR was sampled from a human donor with alopecia areata. The chain carries TRBV7-8 and TRBJ2-5; TRBD1 matches 9 bases. The specimen was CD8+ T cells sorted from blood, collected at week 4, from a patient treated with tofacitinib. The DNA for the CDR3 is TGTGCCAGCAGCTTAGTACAGGGGGCTCAAGAGACCCAGTACTTC. The encoded protein is CASSLVQGAQETQYF.